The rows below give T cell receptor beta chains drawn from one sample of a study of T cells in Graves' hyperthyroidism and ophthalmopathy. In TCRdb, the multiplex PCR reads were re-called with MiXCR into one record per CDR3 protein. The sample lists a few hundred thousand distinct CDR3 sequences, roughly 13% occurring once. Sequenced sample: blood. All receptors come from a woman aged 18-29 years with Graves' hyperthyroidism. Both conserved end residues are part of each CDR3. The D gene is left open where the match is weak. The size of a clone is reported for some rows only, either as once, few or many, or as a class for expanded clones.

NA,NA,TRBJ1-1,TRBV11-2,CASSSLSRTEAFF,TGTGCCAGCAGCTCGCTCTCCAGGACTGAAGCTTTCTTT
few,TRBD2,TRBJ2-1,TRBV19,CASSIAGGGAHNEQFF,TGTGCCAGTAGTATAGCGGGAGGAGGGGCACACAATGAGCAGTTCTTC
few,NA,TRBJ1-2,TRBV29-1,CSGGTATYGYTF,TGCAGCGGTGGGACGGCCACCTATGGCTACACCTTC
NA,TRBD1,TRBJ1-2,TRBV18,CASSRERTGNGYTF,TGTGCCAGCTCACGAGAACGGACAGGGAATGGCTACACCTTC
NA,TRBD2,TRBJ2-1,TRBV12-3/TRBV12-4,CASSLVAGGPSHEQFF,TGTGCCAGCAGTTTGGTAGCGGGAGGGCCTTCCCATGAGCAGTTCTTC
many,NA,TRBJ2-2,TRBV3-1,CATSRSDTGNTGELFF,TGTGCCACCTCCCGTTCGGACACGGGGAACACCGGGGAGCTGTTTTTT
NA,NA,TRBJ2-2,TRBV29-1,CSAFDGDTGELFF,TGCAGCGCTTTCGACGGTGACACCGGGGAGCTGTTTTTT
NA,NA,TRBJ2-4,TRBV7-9,CASSFAGARDIQYF,TGTGCCAGCAGCTTCGCTGGGGCAAGGGACATTCAGTACTTC
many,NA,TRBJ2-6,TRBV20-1,CSARETGTGANVLTF,TGCAGTGCTAGAGAAACAGGGACTGGGGCCAACGTCCTGACTTTC
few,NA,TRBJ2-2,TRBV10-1,CASSDLDMRFGGELFF,TGCGCCAGCAGTGACCTGGACATGAGGTTTGGCGGGGAGCTGTTTTTT
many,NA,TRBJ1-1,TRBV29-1,CSGGNMNTEAFF,TGCAGCGGCGGAAATATGAACACTGAAGCTTTCTTT
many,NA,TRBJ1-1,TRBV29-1,CSVRTQNTEAFF,TGCAGCGTTCGGACACAGAACACTGAAGCTTTCTTT
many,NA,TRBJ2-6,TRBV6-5,CASSPRSSGANVLTF,TGTGCCAGCAGTCCGCGTAGCTCTGGGGCCAACGTCCTGACTTTC
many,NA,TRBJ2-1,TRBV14,CASSRDFLEQFF,TGTGCCAGCAGCCGGGACTTCCTGGAGCAGTTCTTC
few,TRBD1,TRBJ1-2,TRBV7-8,CASSPGQATINYGYTF,TGTGCCAGCAGCCCGGGACAGGCCACCATTAACTATGGCTACACCTTC
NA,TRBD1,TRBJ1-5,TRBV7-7,CASSLAMQGGGPNQPQHF,TGTGCTAGCAGCTTAGCGATGCAGGGAGGGGGCCCCAATCAGCCCCAGCATTTT
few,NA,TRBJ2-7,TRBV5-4,CASSSRGRNYEQYF,TGTGCCAGCAGCTCCAGGGGGAGGAACTACGAGCAGTACTTC